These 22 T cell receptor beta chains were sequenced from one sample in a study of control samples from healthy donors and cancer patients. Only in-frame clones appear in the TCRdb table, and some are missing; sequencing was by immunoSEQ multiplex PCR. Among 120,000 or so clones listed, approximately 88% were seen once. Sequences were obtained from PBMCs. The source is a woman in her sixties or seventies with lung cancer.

The CDR3 DNA sequence: TGTGCCAGCAGCGTACAGGGGGCTGGAAACACCATATATTTT. This gives the protein CASSVQGAGNTIYF. This rearrangement joins TRBV9 to TRBJ1-3; TRBD1 matches 7 bases. Germline V gives CDR1 SGDLS, CDR2 YYNGEE. The CDR3 length is 14 residues. Losses at the gene ends were 1 base for V and 2 bases for J; bases not matched to a gene: 0.

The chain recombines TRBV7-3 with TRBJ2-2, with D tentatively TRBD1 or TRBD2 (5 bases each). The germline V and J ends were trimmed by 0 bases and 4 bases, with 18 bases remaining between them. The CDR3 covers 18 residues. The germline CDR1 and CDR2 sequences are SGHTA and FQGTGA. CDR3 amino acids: CASSLTSVGLRGTGELFF. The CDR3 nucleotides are TGTGCCAGCAGCTTAACGTCGGTGGGGCTCCGGGGCACCGGGGAGCTGTTTTTT.

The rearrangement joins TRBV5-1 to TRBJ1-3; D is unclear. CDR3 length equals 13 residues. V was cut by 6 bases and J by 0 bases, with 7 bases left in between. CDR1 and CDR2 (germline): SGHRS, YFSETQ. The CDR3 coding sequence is TGCGCCAGCAAGTACAGCTCTGGAAACACCATATATTTT. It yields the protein CASKYSSGNTIYF. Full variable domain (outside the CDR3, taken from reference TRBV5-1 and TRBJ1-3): KAGVTQTPRYLIKTRGQQVTLSCSPISGHRSVSWYQQTPGQGLQFLFEYFSETQRNKGNFPGRFSGRQFSNSRSEMNVSTLELGDSALYLCASKYSSGNTIYFGEGSWLTVV.

CDR3: CASRQRPAGNTIYF. CDR3 nucleotides: TGTGCCAGCAGACAGAGACCCGCTGGAAACACCATATATTTT. The chain recombines TRBV27 with TRBJ1-3, with D unresolved. Per germline, CDR1 MNHEY and CDR2 SMNVEV (reference sequence). This CDR3 is 14 amino acids long. Trimming cost V 6 bases and J 2 bases, with 11 bases left between them.

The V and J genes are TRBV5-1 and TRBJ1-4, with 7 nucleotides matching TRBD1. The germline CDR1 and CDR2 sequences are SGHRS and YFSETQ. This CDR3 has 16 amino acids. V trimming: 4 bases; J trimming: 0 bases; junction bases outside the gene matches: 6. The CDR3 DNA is TGCGCCAGCAGCACAGGGACAGCTGCAACTAATGAAAAACTGTTTTTT. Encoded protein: CASSTGTAATNEKLFF.

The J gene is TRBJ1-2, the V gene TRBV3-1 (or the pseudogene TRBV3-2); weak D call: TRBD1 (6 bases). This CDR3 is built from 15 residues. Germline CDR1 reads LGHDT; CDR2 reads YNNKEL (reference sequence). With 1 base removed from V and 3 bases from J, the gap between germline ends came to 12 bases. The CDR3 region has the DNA TGTGCCAGCAGCCAAGGCCAGGGGAGGGACTATGGCTACACCTTC. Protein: CASSQGQGRDYGYTF.

CDR3 amino acids: CASVNSGNTGELFF. The CDR3 bases are TGTGCCAGTGTGAATAGCGGGAACACCGGGGAGCTGTTTTTT. The V call is TRBV19, the J call TRBJ2-2; D is perhaps TRBD2 (6 bases). Germline V lookup: CDR1 LNHDA, CDR2 SQIVND (reference sequence). The CDR3 is 14 amino acids. V gave up 8 bases and J gave up 1 base, with 11 bases separating them.

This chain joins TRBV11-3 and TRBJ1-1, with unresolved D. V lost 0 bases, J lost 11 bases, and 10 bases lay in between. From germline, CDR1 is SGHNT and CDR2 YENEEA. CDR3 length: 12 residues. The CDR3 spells CASSLDESKAFF. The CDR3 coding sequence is TGTGCCAGCAGCTTAGATGAATCGAAGGCTTTCTTT.

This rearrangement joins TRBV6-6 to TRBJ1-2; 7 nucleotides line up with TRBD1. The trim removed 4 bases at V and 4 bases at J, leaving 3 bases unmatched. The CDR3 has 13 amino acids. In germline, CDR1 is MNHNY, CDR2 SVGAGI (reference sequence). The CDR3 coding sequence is TGTGCCAGCAGTTCGGACAGGTCCTATGGCTACACCTTC. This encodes CASSSDRSYGYTF.

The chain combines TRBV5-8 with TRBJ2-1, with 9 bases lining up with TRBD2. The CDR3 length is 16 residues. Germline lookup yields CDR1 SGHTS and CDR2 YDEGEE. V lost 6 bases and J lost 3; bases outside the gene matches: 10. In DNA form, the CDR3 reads TGTGCCAGCAACCAAAGGGGAGCGGGGGGCTACAATGAGCAGTTCTTC. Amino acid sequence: CASNQRGAGGYNEQFF.

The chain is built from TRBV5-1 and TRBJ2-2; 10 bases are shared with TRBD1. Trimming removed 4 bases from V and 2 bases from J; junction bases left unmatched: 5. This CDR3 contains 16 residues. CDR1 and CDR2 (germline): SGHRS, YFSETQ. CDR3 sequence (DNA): TGCGCCAGCAGCCCGGGGACAGGGGTTAACACCGGGGAGCTGTTTTTT. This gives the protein CASSPGTGVNTGELFF.

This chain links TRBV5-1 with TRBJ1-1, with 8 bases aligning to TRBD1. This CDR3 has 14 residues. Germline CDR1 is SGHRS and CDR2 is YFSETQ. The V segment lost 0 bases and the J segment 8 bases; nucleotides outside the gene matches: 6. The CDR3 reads CASSLVMGTGEAFF. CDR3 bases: TGCGCCAGCAGCTTGGTTATGGGGACAGGCGAAGCTTTCTTT.

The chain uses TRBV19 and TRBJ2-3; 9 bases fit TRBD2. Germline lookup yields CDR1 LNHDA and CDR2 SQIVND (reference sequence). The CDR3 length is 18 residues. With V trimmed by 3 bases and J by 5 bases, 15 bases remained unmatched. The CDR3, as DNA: TGTGCCAGTAGTATGGGAACTACTAGCGGGCTTTGGGGAGATACGCAGTATTTT. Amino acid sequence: CASSMGTTSGLWGDTQYF.

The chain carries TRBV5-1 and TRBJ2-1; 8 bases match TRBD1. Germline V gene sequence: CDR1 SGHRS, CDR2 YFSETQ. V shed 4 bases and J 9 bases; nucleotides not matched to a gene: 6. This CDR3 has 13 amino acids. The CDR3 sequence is CASSEGQDGEQFF. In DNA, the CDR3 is TGCGCCAGCAGCGAGGGACAGGACGGTGAGCAGTTCTTC.

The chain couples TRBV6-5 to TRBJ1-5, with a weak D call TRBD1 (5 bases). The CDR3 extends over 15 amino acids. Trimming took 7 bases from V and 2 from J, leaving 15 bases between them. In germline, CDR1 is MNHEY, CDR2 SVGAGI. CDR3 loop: CASTPGGMGNQPQHF. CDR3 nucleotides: TGTGCCAGCACACCGGGGGGAATGGGCAATCAGCCCCAGCATTTT.

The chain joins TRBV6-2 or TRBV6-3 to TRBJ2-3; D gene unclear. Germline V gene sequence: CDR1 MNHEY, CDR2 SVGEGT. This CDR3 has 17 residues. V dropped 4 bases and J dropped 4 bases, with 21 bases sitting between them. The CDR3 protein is CASSSGPSGFGADTQYF. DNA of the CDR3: TGTGCCAGCAGTTCCGGCCCAAGTGGCTTTGGGGCAGATACGCAGTATTTT.

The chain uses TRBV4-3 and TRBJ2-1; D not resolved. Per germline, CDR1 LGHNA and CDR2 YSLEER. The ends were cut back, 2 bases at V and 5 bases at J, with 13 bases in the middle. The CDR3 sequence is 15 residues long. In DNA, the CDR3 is TGCGCCAGCAGCCAAAGACCGACACCGGACAATGAGCAGTTCTTC. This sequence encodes CASSQRPTPDNEQFF.

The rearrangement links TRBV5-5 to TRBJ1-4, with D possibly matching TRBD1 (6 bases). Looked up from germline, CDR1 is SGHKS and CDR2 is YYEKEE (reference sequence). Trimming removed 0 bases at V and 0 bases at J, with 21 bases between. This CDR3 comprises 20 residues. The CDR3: CASSLVGLGRQAATNEKLFF. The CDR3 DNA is TGTGCCAGCAGCTTGGTGGGATTGGGGAGACAGGCTGCAACTAATGAAAAACTGTTTTTT.

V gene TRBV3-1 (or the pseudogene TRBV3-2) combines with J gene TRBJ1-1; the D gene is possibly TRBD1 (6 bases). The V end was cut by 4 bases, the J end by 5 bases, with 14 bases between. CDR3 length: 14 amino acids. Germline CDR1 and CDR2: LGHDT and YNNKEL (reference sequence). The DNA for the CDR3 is TGTGCCAGCAGCCCGTACAGGGATGGGACTGAAGCTTTCTTT. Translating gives CASSPYRDGTEAFF.

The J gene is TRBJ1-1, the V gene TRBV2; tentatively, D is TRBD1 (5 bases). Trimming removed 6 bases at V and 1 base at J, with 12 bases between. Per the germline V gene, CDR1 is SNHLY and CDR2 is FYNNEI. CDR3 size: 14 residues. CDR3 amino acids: CASRKTGQNTEAFF. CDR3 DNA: TGTGCCAGCAGAAAAACTGGACAGAACACTGAAGCTTTCTTT.

In nucleotides, the CDR3 is TGTGCCAGCAGCTTGGCCGGGACCGCCTTGAACACTGAAGCTTTCTTT. Its protein product is CASSLAGTALNTEAFF. V gene TRBV5-4 combines with J gene TRBJ1-1; D is possibly TRBD1 (5 bases). Germline loops: CDR1 SGHNT, CDR2 YYREEE (reference sequence). Deletions cut 0 bases from V and 0 bases from J, with 12 bases between. The CDR3 runs to 16 residues.

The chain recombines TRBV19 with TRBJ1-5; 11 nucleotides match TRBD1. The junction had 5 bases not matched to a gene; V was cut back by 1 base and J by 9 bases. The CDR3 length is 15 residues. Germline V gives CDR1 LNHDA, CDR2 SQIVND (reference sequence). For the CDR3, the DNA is TGTGCCAGTAGTATAGGGGACAGGGGGTTATGGCCCCAGCATTTT. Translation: CASSIGDRGLWPQHF.